This TCR beta chain is from a study of blood T cell repertoires in COVID-19. Looking at the study overall: There were acute and convalescent COVID-19 samples, and they came from the United States, Italy and Spain.

This clone was observed a single time. The CDR3 consists of 15 residues. Germline-derived CDR1 and CDR2 are SGHDT and YYEEEE. J was trimmed by 4 bases and V by 2 bases; bases with no gene match: 8. Methods used by the authors: Nucleated cell counts were estimated from reference gene primer amplification. Measured with immunoSEQ multiplex PCR; TCRdb has only the in-frame clones, and not every one. V and J calls and clone size are as listed in that table; D and trimming were resolved from the DNA. Among approximately 130,000 clones listed, about four fifths were seen once. This chain uses TRBV5-6 with TRBJ1-1, with 7 bases identical to TRBD1. The specimen was peripheral blood. This clonotype was obtained from a man aged 35 to 55 with active or convalescent COVID-19. The DNA for the CDR3 is TGTGCCAGCAGCTTTCTGGACAGGCCCCTCACTGAAGCTTTCTTT. Translation: CASSFLDRPLTEAFF.